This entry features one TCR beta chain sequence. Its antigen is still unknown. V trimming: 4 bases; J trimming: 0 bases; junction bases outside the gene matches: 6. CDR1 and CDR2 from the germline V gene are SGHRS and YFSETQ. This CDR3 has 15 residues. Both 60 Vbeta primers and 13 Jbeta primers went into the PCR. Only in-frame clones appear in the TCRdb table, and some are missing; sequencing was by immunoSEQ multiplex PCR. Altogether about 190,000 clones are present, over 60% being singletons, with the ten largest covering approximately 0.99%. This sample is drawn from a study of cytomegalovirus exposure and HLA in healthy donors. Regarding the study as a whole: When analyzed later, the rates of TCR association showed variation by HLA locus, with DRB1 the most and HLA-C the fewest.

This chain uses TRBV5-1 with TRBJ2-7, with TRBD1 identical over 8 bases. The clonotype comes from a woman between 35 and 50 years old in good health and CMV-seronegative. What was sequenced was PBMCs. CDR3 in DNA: TGCGCCAGCAGCCCAAGACAGGGGTCCTCCTACGAGCAGTACTTC. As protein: CASSPRQGSSYEQYF.